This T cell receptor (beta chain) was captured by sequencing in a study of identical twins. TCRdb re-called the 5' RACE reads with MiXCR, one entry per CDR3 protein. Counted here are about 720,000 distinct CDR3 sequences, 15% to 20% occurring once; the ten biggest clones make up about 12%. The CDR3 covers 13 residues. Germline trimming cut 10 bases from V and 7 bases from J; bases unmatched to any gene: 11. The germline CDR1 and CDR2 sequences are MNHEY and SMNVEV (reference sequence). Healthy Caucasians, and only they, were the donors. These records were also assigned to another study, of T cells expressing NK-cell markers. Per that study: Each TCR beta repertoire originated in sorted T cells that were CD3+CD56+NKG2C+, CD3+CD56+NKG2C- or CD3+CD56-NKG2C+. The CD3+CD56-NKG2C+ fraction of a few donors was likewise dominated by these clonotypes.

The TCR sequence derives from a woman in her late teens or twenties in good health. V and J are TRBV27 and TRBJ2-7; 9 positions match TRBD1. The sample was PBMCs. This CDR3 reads CATQPTGGLEQYF. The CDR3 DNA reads TGTGCCACCCAACCGACAGGGGGATTAGAGCAGTACTTC.